These 20 T cell receptor beta chains came from one sample sequenced in a study of prognosis after radiotherapy for stage I lung cancer (dated by TCRdb to about 2021). The instrument given in TCRdb is Illumina HiSeq 3000. Two rounds of multiplex PCR were performed to amplify the TCR beta CDR3 region from genomic DNA. The first PCR round used primers specific to each TRBV and TRBJ gene, and the primer sequences were filed in Chinese patent CN105087789A. TCRdb cleaned the public reads at Q25 with fastp, built clones with MiXCR and kept in-frame beta chains. Rows are combined by CDR3 protein, so each entry shows the most common genes and DNA. For this sample there are roughly 30,000 distinct CDR3 sequences; about 43% appear just once. Jointly, the top ten make up approximately 16% of the sample. The sequences come from PBMCs, collected before or after stereotactic body radiation therapy (not recorded which). The receptors were sampled from a donor at least 50 years old with non-small cell lung cancer.

The chain joins TRBV5-1 to TRBJ2-2, with 8 bases matching TRBD1. Unmatched junction bases numbered 7, after V lost 0 bases and J lost 6 bases. Germline CDR1 SGHRS, CDR2 YFSETQ. CDR3 length: 16 amino acids. The CDR3 sequence is CASSLEGQGYPGELFF. The CDR3 nucleotides read TGCGCCAGCAGCTTGGAAGGACAGGGTTACCCCGGGGAGCTGTTTTTT.

This clonotype has a handful of counts. The V gene is TRBV18, the J gene TRBJ2-7; TRBD2 matches 9 bases. CDR1 and CDR2 from the germline V gene are KGHSH and LQKENI. The J segment lost 5 bases and the V segment lost 0 bases, leaving 8 bases of the junction unmatched. CDR3 size: 16 residues. CDR3 protein: CASSPPGTSRSHEQYF. The CDR3 DNA sequence: TGTGCCAGCTCACCACCAGGGACTAGCAGGTCCCACGAGCAGTACTTC.

About this clonotype: A far larger clone is just one base off, so this is likely a read error. The chain employs TRBV11-3 and TRBJ2-2, with D possibly matching TRBD2 (5 bases). Per germline, CDR1 SGHNT and CDR2 YENEEA. CDR3 length equals 16 residues. The CDR3 sequence: CASTLAQMDNTGELFF. The CDR3 DNA reads as TGTGCCAGCACCTTAGCGCAGATGGATAACACCGGGGAGCTGTTTTTT.

This clonotype was recorded many times. The chain joins TRBV6-2 or TRBV6-3 to TRBJ1-1; 11 bases are shared with TRBD1. There are 16 residues in the CDR3. J gave up 2 bases and V 7 bases, and 9 bases lay outside the gene matches. Germline-derived CDR1 and CDR2 are MNHEY and SVGEGT. Here the CDR3 reads CASTYVGTGGNTEAFF. For the CDR3, the DNA is TGTGCCAGCACCTACGTAGGGACAGGGGGAAACACTGAAGCTTTCTTT.

A word on this clonotype: At one boundary the junction diverges from the germline segment, which might be a read error. The CDR3 sequence is CVSSPTFRQYEQFF. CDR3 nucleotide sequence: TGTGTCAGCTCCCCAACCTTTAGACAGTATGAGCAGTTCTTC. This chain links TRBV18 with TRBJ2-1; weak D call: TRBD1 (5 bases). The CDR3 length is 14 residues. The V gene's germline CDR1 is KGHSH and CDR2 LQKENI.

On this clonotype itself: A far larger clone is a single base away, which makes a read error likely. V is TRBV11-3 and J is TRBJ2-1; D is uncertain. The CDR3 loop spans 14 amino acids. From germline, CDR1 is SGHNT and CDR2 YENEEA. Trimming took off 1 base at V and 4 bases at J, with 8 bases between the two ends. The CDR3 bases are TGTGCCAGCAGCTTAGGGTGGCTGTACAATGAGCAGTTCTTC. As protein: CASSLGWLYNEQFF.

The chain is built from TRBV20-1 and TRBJ1-2, with D hard to call. The CDR3 is made up of 11 amino acids. Germline-derived CDR1 and CDR2 are DFQATT and SNEGSKA (reference sequence). V was clipped by 3 bases and J by 8 bases, with 10 bases between them. In nucleotides, the CDR3 is TGCAGTGCTAGCTCCCCTGAGGGCTACACCTTC. It translates to CSASSPEGYTF.

Remarks on this clonotype: One base separates it from a far larger clone, so it is likely a read error. The rearrangement uses TRBV7-9 and TRBJ2-7, with 11 positions matching TRBD2. With V trimmed by 7 bases and J by 1 base, 9 bases remained unmatched. Germline CDR1 reads SEHNR; CDR2 reads FQNEAQ (reference sequence). There are 16 residues in the CDR3. This CDR3 is CASIRGGTSGSYEQYF. CDR3 coding DNA: TGTGCCAGCATCCGAGGAGGGACTAGCGGATCCTACGAGCAGTACTTC.

In its sample, this clonotype was seen many times. The chain joins TRBV4-3 to TRBJ1-2; 10 bases map to TRBD1. The CDR3 length is 14 residues. Germline CDR1 is LGHNA and CDR2 is YSLEER. V lost 1 base to trimming and J lost 8 bases; unmatched junction nucleotides: 4. The CDR3 spells CASSQGDRGGGYTF. CDR3 sequence (DNA): TGCGCCAGCAGCCAAGGGGACAGGGGTGGAGGCTACACCTTC.

This clonotype was recorded at least ten times. V usage is TRBV6-2 or TRBV6-3 and J usage is TRBJ2-3; unclear D gene. The germline CDR1 and CDR2 sequences are MNHEY and SVGEGT. V lost 6 bases and J 6 bases, leaving 13 bases between the germline ends. The CDR3 runs 13 residues. The CDR3 region is CASRFGWGDTQYF. In DNA form, the CDR3 reads TGTGCCAGCAGATTCGGCTGGGGTGATACGCAGTATTTT.

This clonotype was counted at least ten times. The CDR3 bases are TGTGCCAGCACCCCCATGGGCATTGAAGCTTTCTTT. Translating gives CASTPMGIEAFF. V gene TRBV7-9 combines with J gene TRBJ1-1; D gene uncertain. V was cut by 7 bases and J by 7 bases, with 13 bases left in between. Germline V gene lookup returns CDR1 SEHNR and CDR2 FQNEAQ (reference sequence). The CDR3 is made up of 12 amino acids. Supplemented by reference TRBV7-9 and TRBJ1-1, the full variable domain reads DTGVSQNPRHKITKRGQNVTFRCDPISEHNRLYWYRQTLGQGPEFLTYFQNEAQLEKSRLLSDRFSAERPKGSFSTLEIQRTEQGDSAMYLCASTPMGIEAFFGQGTRLTVV.

Worth noting for this clonotype: This clone may be a read error of a much larger clone one base away. This sequence joins TRBV20-1 and TRBJ2-5; 7 bases match TRBD2. This CDR3 region has 16 residues. V dropped 0 bases and J dropped 3; count of bases not matched to a gene: 10. In germline, CDR1 is DFQATT, CDR2 SNEGSKA (reference sequence). The CDR3 DNA sequence: TGCAGTGCTAGAGAGGGGGAGGGCTACGTGGAAGAGACCCAGTACTTC. Its translation: CSAREGEGYVEETQYF.

This clonotype was seen ten or more times. The chain links TRBV12-3 or TRBV12-4 to TRBJ2-7; the D gene is possibly TRBD2 (6 bases). V was trimmed by 5 bases and J by 2 bases, leaving 13 bases between them. The length of the CDR3 is 14 residues. CDR3 protein: CASSPLGGTYEQYF. CDR3 coding DNA: TGTGCCAGCAGTCCCTTGGGCGGGACCTACGAGCAGTACTTC.

This clonotype was counted many times. The V call is TRBV9, the J call TRBJ1-2; 9 nucleotides align to TRBD1. The CDR3 has 14 amino acids. Trimming cost V 6 bases and J 6 bases; bases outside gene matches: 9. CDR1 is SGDLS, CDR2 YYNGEE, per germline. CDR3 loop: CASNRDRAWDGYTF. The DNA for the CDR3 is TGTGCCAGCAACCGGGACAGGGCTTGGGATGGCTACACCTTC.

This clonotype was seen a single time. The chain recombines TRBV7-8 with TRBJ1-2; 7 nucleotides match TRBD1. The CDR3 runs to 18 residues. Germline V lookup: CDR1 SGHVS, CDR2 FQNEAQ. J lost 2 bases, V lost 7 bases, and 19 bases had no gene match. The chain's CDR3 is CASILSSGGGQKNYGYTF. CDR3 bases: TGTGCCAGCATCTTGAGCTCAGGTGGGGGACAGAAGAACTATGGCTACACCTTC.

This clonotype was found many times. The rearrangement links TRBV4-3 to TRBJ2-7; TRBD2 might be the D (5 bases). The CDR3 length is 16 residues. The V end was cut by 2 bases, the J end by 3 bases, with 17 bases between. Germline V gene sequence: CDR1 LGHNA, CDR2 YSLEER. The CDR3 coding sequence is TGCGCCAGCAGCCAACGGGTCCTGAAAGCGGACTACGAGCAGTACTTC. This encodes CASSQRVLKADYEQYF.

The chain uses TRBV7-2 and TRBJ2-1; no definite D call. Germline values: CDR1 SGHTA, CDR2 FQGNSA. V lost 6 bases and J lost 1, with 13 bases in between. The CDR3 has 15 residues. In DNA form, the CDR3 reads TGTGCCAGCAGTGAAAGGCGGAGATCCTACAATGAGCAGTTCTTC. This codes for CASSERRRSYNEQFF.

Turning to this clonotype: An end of the junction differs from the germline gene, which may be a read error. V and J are TRBV24-1 and TRBJ1-6; 11 bases are shared with TRBD1. Germline V gene sequence: CDR1 KGHDR, CDR2 SFDVKD. This CDR3 is built from 18 residues. The CDR3 loop is CATSDFPDRGRGISPPHF. The DNA of the CDR3 is TGTGCCACCAGTGATTTCCCGGACAGGGGGCGCGGTATATCACCCCCCCACTTT.

By its share, this clonotype is hyperexpanded. In DNA, the CDR3 is TGCGCCAGCAGCCCAACTAGCGGGAGGCTGAATGAGCAGTTCTTC. It codes for CASSPTSGRLNEQFF. The rearrangement uses TRBV10-2 and TRBJ2-1; the match to TRBD2 covers 12 bases. Germline loops: CDR1 WSHSY, CDR2 SAAADI. The CDR3 is made up of 15 amino acids. V shed 6 bases, J shed 7 bases, and the junction held 7 bases outside the gene matches.

V is TRBV6-1 and J is TRBJ1-2; D perhaps matches TRBD1 (5 bases). This CDR3 has 15 amino acids. V was shortened by 5 bases and J by 5 bases, with 18 bases between the two germline ends. The germline gives CDR1 MNHNS, CDR2 SASEGT. The CDR3 DNA reads TGTGCCAGCAGTAACCTAAAAAGGGGACTATATGGCTACACCTTC. Translated: CASSNLKRGLYGYTF.